The entry that follows covers one T cell receptor (beta chain) sequence. What it recognizes is unknown. This record comes from a study of CD8 T cells in ankylosing spondylitis. The study's findings and limits: Certain motif variants had earlier been reported in reactive arthritis synovial fluid and blood. The authors found the disease-linked clones to be CD8+ and relatively rare in peripheral blood.

TCRdb itself ran the 5' RACE reads through MiXCR, one entry per CDR3 protein. The table records 200,000 to 300,000 distinct CDR3 sequences, 24% of them present only once. Trimming removed 3 bases from V and 2 bases from J, with 11 bases in between. This CDR3 contains 15 residues. Germline V gene lookup returns CDR1 KGHSH and CDR2 LQKENI. This chain uses TRBV18 with TRBJ1-5; D might be TRBD1 (5 bases). Material for sequencing was blood, either unsorted or a sorted T cell fraction (not recorded which). This clonotype was obtained from a male donor with ankylosing spondylitis or in good health (not recorded which). CDR3 sequence (DNA): TGTGCCAGCTCACCCTCCCAGGGTGGCAATCAGCCCCAGCATTTT. Translation gives CASSPSQGGNQPQHF.